A selection of T cell receptor beta chains follows, all from one sample in a study of cytomegalovirus exposure and HLA in healthy donors. Assay used: immunoSEQ multiplex PCR; TCRdb lists only in-frame clones, some missing. The table shows 130,000 or so clones, with roughly 71% occurring only once. Source material: PBMCs. These receptors came from a woman between 35 and 50 years old in good health and CMV-seronegative. The CDR3 runs from the conserved cysteine through the conserved F or W. The order of the fields is J gene, V gene, D gene, clone size, CDR3 DNA, CDR3 protein. D genes are given only for firm matches. Size values are once, few and many counts, or a class for expanded clones, and some rows have none.

TRBJ2-3 | TRBV6-4 | TRBD2 | once | TGTGCCAGCAGGGAGACTAGCGGGGGTCATACGCAGTATTTT | CASRETSGGHTQYF
TRBJ2-2 | TRBV18 | . | once | TGTGCCAGCTCACCAATGTCACCAGCGAACACCGGGGAGCTGTTTTTT | CASSPMSPANTGELFF
TRBJ2-2 | TRBV4-2 | TRBD1 | . | TGTGCCAGCAGCCCCGGGACAGGGGACACCGGGGAGCTGTTTTTT | CASSPGTGDTGELFF
TRBJ1-1 | TRBV5-1 | . | . | TGCGCCAGCAGCTTGGAGTTCGGCAGGGGCGAAGCTTTCTTT | CASSLEFGRGEAFF
TRBJ1-2 | TRBV5-1 | . | once | TGCGCCAGCAGCTTGGAAGGGAGCCTCTATGGCTACACCTTC | CASSLEGSLYGYTF
TRBJ2-7 | TRBV5-1 | . | few | TGCGCCAGCAGCTTGGAACCGAACTACTCCTACGAGCAGTACTTC | CASSLEPNYSYEQYF
TRBJ2-7 | TRBV4-3 | . | once | TGCGCCAGCAGCATAACGGCAGGGCAGGTGAGGGAGCAGTACTTC | CASSITAGQVREQYF
TRBJ1-2 | TRBV6-5 | . | few | TGTGCCAGCAGCTCAATCGGCAGGGGCGGTCGTGCCTTC | CASSSIGRGGRAF
TRBJ1-2 | TRBV5-8 | TRBD1 | once | TGTGCCAGCAGCCCCGGACAGGCTTTATATGGCTACACCTTC | CASSPGQALYGYTF
TRBJ1-5 | TRBV7-2 | TRBD1 | . | TGTGCCAGCAGCTTTGCGGACAGGTCCAGCAATCAGCCCCAGCATTTT | CASSFADRSSNQPQHF
TRBJ2-7 | TRBV7-6 | TRBD1 | . | TGTGCCAGCAGCTTAGTGGGTGGGAGTGGGACAGGGGGCGACTACGAGCAGTACTTC | CASSLVGGSGTGGDYEQYF
TRBJ1-1 | TRBV12-5 | . | . | TGTGCTTGGCCCGGGGGGGAGAACACTGAAGCTTTCTTT | CAWPGGENTEAFF
TRBJ2-3 | TRBV7-9 | . | . | TGTGCCAGCAGCCAGGGACAAACAGATACGCAGTATTTT | CASSQGQTDTQYF
TRBJ2-7 | TRBV14 | TRBD2 | . | TGTGCCAGCAGCTACGCTAGCGGGGCCTCCTACGAGCAGTACTTC | CASSYASGASYEQYF
TRBJ1-6 | TRBV6-1 | . | . | TGTGCCAGCAGTGGGAGGAGCCTTAATTCACCCCTCCACTTT | CASSGRSLNSPLHF
TRBJ1-4 | TRBV9 | . | few | TGTGCCAGCAGCGTAGTTACAGGGCTAGGGGAAAAACTGTTTTTT | CASSVVTGLGEKLFF
TRBJ2-7 | TRBV7-8 | . | . | TGTGCCAGCAGCTTAGGGCCCGAGCAGTACTTC | CASSLGPEQYF